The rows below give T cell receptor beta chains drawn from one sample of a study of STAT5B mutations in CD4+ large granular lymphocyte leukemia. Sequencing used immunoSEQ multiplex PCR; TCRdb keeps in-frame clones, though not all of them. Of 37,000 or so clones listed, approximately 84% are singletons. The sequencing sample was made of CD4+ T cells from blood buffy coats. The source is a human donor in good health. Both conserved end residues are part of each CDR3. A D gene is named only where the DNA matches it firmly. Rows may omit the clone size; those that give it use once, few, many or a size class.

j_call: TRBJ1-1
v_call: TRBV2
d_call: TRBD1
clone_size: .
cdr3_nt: TGTGCCAGCAGTCTACAGGGGATGGACACTGAAGCTTTCTTT
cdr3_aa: CASSLQGMDTEAFF

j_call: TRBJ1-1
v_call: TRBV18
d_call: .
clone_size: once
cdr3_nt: TGTGCCAGCTCACCACCGGGCAGGGGGAACACTGAAGCTTTCTTT
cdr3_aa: CASSPPGRGNTEAFF

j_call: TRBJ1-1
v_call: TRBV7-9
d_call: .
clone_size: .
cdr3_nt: TGTGCCAGCAGCTTAATCGGGGGGCTTAACACTGAAGCTTTCTTT
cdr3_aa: CASSLIGGLNTEAFF

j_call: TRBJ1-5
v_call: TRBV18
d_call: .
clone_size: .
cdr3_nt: TGTGCCAGCTCACCACCGGGGGCTAGCAATCAGCCCCAGCATTTT
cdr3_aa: CASSPPGASNQPQHF

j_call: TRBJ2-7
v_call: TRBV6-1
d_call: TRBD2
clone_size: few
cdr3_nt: TGTGCCAGCAGTGAACAGCCCCTCCTGCCTAGCGGGACCTTCTACGAGCAGTACTTC
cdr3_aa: CASSEQPLLPSGTFYEQYF

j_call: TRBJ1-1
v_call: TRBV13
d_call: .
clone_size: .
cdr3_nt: TGTGCCAGCAGCTTGACAGAGATGAACACTGAAGCTTTCTTT
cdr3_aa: CASSLTEMNTEAFF

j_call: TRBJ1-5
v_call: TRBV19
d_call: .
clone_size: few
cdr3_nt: TGTGCCAGTGATAAAGGGGCCGGATATAGCAATCAGCCCCAGCATTTT
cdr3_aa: CASDKGAGYSNQPQHF

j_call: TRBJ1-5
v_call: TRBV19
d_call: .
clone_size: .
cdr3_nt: TGTGCCAGTACCCGCGGGGGGGGGCGCGGGGATCAGCCCCAGCATTTT
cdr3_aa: CASTRGGGRGDQPQHF

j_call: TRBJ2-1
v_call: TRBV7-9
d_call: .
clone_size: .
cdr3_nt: TGTGCCAGCAGCCCCCGGGCCCGCTCCTACAATGAGCAGTTCTTC
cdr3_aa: CASSPRARSYNEQFF

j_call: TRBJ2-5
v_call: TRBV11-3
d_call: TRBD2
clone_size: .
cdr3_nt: TGTGCCAGCAGCTTCGGGGGGGAGGAGACCCAGTACTTC
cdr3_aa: CASSFGGEETQYF

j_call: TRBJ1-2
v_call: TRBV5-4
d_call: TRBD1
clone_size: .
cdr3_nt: TGTGCCAGCAGCTGGCAGGGGGGAGGCTACACCTTC
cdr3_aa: CASSWQGGGYTF

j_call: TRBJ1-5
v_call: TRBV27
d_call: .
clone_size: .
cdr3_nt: TGTGCCAGCAGTTTATACCAGGGCAATCAGCCCCAGCATTTT
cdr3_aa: CASSLYQGNQPQHF

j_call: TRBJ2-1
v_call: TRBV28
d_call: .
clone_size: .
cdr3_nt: TGTGCCAGCAGTTTTCTTTTATTACAAGAGCAGTTCTTC
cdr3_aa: CASSFLLLQEQFF

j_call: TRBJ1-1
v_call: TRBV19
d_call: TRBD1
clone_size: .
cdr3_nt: TGTGCCAGTAGTGACAGGGGAGAGAACACTGAAGCTTTCTTT
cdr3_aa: CASSDRGENTEAFF

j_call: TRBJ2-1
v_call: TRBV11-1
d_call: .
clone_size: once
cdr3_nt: TGTGCCAGCAGCTTCGGGAGTGCGCGAGTCGGGAATGAGCAGTTCTTC
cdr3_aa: CASSFGSARVGNEQFF

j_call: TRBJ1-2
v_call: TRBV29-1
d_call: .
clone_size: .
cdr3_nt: TGCAGCGTTGAAAAGTCAGGGTATAGCTACACCTTC
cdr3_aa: CSVEKSGYSYTF

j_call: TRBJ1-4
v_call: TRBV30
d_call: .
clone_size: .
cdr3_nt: TGTGCCTGGAGTGCAGGGGTTGATGAAAAACTGTTTTTT
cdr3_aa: CAWSAGVDEKLFF

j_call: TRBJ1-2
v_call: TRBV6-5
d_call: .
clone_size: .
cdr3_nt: TGTGCCAGCAGTTACTCACTATCTCAAGGCTACACCTTC
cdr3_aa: CASSYSLSQGYTF

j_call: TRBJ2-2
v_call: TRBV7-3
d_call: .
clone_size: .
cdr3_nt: TGTGCCAGCAGCTCCCCGGAAGGGCGTTGGGACACCGGGGAGCTGTTTTTT
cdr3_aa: CASSSPEGRWDTGELFF

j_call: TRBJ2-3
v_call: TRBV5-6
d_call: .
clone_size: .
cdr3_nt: TGTGCCAGCAGAGCGCGGGACTCCGGGGATACGCAGTATTTT
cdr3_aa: CASRARDSGDTQYF

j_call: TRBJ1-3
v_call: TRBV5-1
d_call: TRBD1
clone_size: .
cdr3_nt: TGCGCCAGCAGCTTGGCCGGTCACAGGGGGAGTGGAAACACCATATATTTT
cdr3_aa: CASSLAGHRGSGNTIYF

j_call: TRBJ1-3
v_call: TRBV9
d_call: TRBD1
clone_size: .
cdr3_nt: TGTGCCAGCAGCGCGGGAGGGGGCGACGGAAACACCATATATTTT
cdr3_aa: CASSAGGGDGNTIYF

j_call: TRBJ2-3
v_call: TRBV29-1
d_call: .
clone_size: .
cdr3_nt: TGCAGCGCTGGAGGGGGGTCGAGCACAGATACGCAGTATTTT
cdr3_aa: CSAGGGSSTDTQYF

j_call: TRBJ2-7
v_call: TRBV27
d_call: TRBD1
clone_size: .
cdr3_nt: TGTGCCAGCAGTTTATCGATTGCTGGGACAGAATCCTACGAGCAGTACTTC
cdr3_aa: CASSLSIAGTESYEQYF

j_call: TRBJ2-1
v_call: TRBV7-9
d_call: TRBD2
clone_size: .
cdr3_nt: TGTGCCAGCAGCTCGGGACTAGCTAATGAGCAGTTCTTC
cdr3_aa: CASSSGLANEQFF

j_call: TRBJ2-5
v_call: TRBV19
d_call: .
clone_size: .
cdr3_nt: TGTGCCAGTAGTAATAGCAGATCCTCCCAAGAGACCCAGTACTTC
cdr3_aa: CASSNSRSSQETQYF

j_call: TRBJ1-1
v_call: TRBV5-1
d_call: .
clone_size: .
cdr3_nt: TGCGCCAGCAGCCTTCAGAACACTGAAGCTTTCTTT
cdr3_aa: CASSLQNTEAFF

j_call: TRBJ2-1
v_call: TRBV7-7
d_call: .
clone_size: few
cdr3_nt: TGTGCCAGCAGCTTAGCTATGGACAACGAGCAGTTCTTC
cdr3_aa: CASSLAMDNEQFF

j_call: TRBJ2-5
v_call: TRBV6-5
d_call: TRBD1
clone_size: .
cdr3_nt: TGTGCCAGCAGACACCAGGACAGGGGGTGGGAGACCCAGTACTTC
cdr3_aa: CASRHQDRGWETQYF

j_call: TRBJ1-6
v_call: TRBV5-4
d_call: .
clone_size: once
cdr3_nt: TGTGCCAGCAGCTTGGACAAATGGAATTCACCCCTCCACTTT
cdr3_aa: CASSLDKWNSPLHF

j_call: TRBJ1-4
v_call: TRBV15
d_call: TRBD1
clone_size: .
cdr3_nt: TGTGCCACCAGCATGGGACAGGGGGCAACTAATGAAAAACTGTTTTTT
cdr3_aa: CATSMGQGATNEKLFF

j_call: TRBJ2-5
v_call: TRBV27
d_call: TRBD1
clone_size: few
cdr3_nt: TGTGCCAGCAGTGCTTGGGACAGGACCCAAGAGACCCAGTACTTC
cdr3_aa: CASSAWDRTQETQYF

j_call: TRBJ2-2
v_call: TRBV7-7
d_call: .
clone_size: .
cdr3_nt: TGTGCCAGCAGCTTGACTAGTATGGCCGGGGAGCTGTTTTTT
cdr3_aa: CASSLTSMAGELFF

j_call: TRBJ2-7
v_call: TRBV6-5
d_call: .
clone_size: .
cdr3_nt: TGTGCCAGCAGTTACCTCGTCGGCGGTACCTACGAGCAGTACTTC
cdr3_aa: CASSYLVGGTYEQYF

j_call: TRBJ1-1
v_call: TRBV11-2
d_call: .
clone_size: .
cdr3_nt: TGTGCCAGCAGCCGGTCCTCCGGGACGGAGAACACTGAAGCTTTCTTT
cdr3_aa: CASSRSSGTENTEAFF

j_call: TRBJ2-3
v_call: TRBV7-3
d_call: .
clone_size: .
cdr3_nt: TGTGCCAGCAGCTCCCAAGGGATCACAGATACGCAGTATTTT
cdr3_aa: CASSSQGITDTQYF

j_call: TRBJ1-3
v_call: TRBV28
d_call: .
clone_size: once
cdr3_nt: TGTGCCAGCAGTGGAGGAACCTCTGGAAACACCATATATTTT
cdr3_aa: CASSGGTSGNTIYF

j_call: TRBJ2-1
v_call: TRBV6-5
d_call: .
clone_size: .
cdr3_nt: TGTGCCAGCAGTCGACCTCAGGGGGGCAATGAGCAGTTCTTC
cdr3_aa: CASSRPQGGNEQFF

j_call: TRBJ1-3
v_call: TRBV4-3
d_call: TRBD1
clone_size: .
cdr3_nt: TGCGCCAGCAGCCAAGATTTTGGGACAGCCTCTGGAAACACCATATATTTT
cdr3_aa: CASSQDFGTASGNTIYF

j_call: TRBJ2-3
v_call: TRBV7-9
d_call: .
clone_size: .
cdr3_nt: TGTGCCAGCAGCTCAGAGACAGGTAGCACAGATACGCAGTATTTT
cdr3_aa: CASSSETGSTDTQYF

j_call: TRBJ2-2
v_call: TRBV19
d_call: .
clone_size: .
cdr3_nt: TGTGCTAGCATGGACAGAGGTAACACCGGGGAGCTGTTTTTT
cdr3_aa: CASMDRGNTGELFF

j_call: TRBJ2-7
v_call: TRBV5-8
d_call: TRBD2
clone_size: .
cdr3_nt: TGTGCCAGCAGCTTGGGACTAGCGGGAGTACGTGAGCAGTACTTC
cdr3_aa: CASSLGLAGVREQYF

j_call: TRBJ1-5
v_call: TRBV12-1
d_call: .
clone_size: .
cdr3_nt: TGTGCCAGCAGCCCTACCCGGGGACATCAGCCCCAGCATTTT
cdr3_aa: CASSPTRGHQPQHF

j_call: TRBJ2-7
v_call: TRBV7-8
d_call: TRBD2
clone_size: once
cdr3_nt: TGTGCCAGCACGCTCGGGGGGGGAATCCCTGGCGAGCAGTACTTC
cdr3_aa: CASTLGGGIPGEQYF

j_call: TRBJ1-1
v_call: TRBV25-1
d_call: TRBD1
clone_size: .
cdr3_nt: TGTGCCAGCAGCAAGTACGGACAGGGAATGAACACTGAAGCTTTCTTT
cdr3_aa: CASSKYGQGMNTEAFF

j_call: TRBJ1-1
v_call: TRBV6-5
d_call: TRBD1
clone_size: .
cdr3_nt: TGTGCCAGCAGCTACAGGGGGAAGGACACTGAAGCTTTCTTT
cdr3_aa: CASSYRGKDTEAFF

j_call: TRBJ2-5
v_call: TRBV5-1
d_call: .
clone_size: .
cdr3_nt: TGCGCCAGCAGCCACGTTACAGGGCAAGAGACCCAGTACTTC
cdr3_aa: CASSHVTGQETQYF

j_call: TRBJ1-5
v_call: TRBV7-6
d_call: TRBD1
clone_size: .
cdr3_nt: TGTGCCAGCAGCCTTTTTTCCCTCTCTACGACAGGGAATCAGCCCCAGCATTTT
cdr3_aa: CASSLFSLSTTGNQPQHF

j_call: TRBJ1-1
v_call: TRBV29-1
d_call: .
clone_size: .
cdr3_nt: TGCAGCGTTGTAGGAGTGAACACTGAAGCTTTCTTT
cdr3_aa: CSVVGVNTEAFF

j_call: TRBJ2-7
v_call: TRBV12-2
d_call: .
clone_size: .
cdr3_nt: TGTGCAAGACCGTTACCAAGAGGGGCGACCTACGAGCAGTACTTC
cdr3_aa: CARPLPRGATYEQYF

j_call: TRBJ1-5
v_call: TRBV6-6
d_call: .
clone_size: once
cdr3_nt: TGTGCCAGCAGTTACGACAGGACCAGCAATCAGCCCCAGCATTTT
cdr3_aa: CASSYDRTSNQPQHF

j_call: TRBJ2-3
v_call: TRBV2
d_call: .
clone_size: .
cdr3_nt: TGTGCCAGCAGTGGATCGACTGTCCTCACAGATACGCAGTATTTT
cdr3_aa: CASSGSTVLTDTQYF

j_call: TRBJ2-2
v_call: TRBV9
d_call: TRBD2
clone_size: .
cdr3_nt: TGTGCCAGCAGCGTAGAGCCTAGCGGGAACACCGGGGAGCTGTTTTTT
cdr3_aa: CASSVEPSGNTGELFF

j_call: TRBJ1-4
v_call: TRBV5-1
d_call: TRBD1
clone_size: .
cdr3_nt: TGCGCCAGCAGCACCCAGGGGGATACAGGTGGAGAAAAACTGTTTTTT
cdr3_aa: CASSTQGDTGGEKLFF